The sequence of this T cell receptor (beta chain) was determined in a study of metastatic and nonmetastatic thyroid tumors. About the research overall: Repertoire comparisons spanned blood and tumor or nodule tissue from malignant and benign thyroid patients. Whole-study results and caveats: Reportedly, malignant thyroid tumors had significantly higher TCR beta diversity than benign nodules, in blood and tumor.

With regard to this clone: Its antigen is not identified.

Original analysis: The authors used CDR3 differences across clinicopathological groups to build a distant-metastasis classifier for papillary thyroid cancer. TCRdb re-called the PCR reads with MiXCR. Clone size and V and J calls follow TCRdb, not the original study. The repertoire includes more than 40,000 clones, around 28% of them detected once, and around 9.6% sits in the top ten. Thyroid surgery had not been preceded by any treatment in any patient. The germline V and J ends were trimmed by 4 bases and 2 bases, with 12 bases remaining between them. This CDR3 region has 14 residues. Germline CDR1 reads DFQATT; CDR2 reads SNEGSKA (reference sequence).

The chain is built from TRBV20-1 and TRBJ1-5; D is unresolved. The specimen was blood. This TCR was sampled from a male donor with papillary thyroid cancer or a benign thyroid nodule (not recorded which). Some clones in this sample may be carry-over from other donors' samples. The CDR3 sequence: CSAKNGRCNQPQHF. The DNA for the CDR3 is TGCAGTGCTAAAAACGGGCGATGCAATCAGCCCCAGCATTTT.